The 13 T cell receptor beta chains below all came from one sample that was sequenced in a study of CD8 T cells in Susac syndrome. RNA totalling roughly 0.45 to 1 ug underwent reverse transcription with random hexamers. Each CDR3 protein gets one entry after TCRdb re-called the immunoSEQ multiplex PCR reads with MiXCR. Among around 130,000 distinct CDR3 sequences listed, about 96% were seen once. Sequencing was performed on CD4+ T cells from PBMCs. The receptors were gathered from a human donor in good health.

The chain couples TRBV7-9 to TRBJ1-5; D remains ambiguous. Trimming left V 2 bases short and J 5 bases short, with 13 bases between. Germline V CDR1 and CDR2: SEHNR, FQNEAQ (reference sequence). The CDR3 sequence is 15 residues long. Written as DNA, the CDR3 is TGTGCCAGCAGCTTATGGTTGAGGGCCCATCAGCCCCAGCATTTT. The encoded protein is CASSLWLRAHQPQHF.

V usage is TRBV4-2 and J usage is TRBJ2-6; D ambiguous. CDR3 length: 18 residues. Trimming removed 0 bases from V and 2 bases from J, with 14 bases in between. The V gene's germline CDR1 is LGHNA and CDR2 YNFKEQ. In DNA form, the CDR3 reads TGTGCCAGCAGCCAAGAGGGTCTAGTATCGGCTGGGGCCAACGTCCTGACTTTC. Translating it yields CASSQEGLVSAGANVLTF.

The J gene is TRBJ2-1, the V gene TRBV6-1; TRBD2 agrees at 8 bases. The CDR3 is 16 amino acids. CDR1 MNHNS and CDR2 SASEGT come from the germline V gene. With V trimmed by 5 bases and J by 5 bases, 11 bases remained unmatched. The CDR3 is CASSRRLLADNNEQFF. As DNA, the CDR3 is TGTGCCAGCAGTCGGCGTTTACTAGCGGATAACAATGAGCAGTTCTTC.

CDR3 sequence (DNA): TGTGCCAGCTCACCCCGGGGGCAGCAGAGGACCTACGAGCAGTACTTC. Translating it yields CASSPRGQQRTYEQYF. The chain recombines TRBV18 with TRBJ2-7; D is possibly TRBD1 or TRBD2 (6 bases each). The CDR3 consists of 16 residues. V lost 3 bases to trimming and J lost 2 bases, with 17 bases between them. Germline CDR1 is KGHSH and CDR2 is LQKENI.

V gene TRBV20-1 combines with J gene TRBJ2-3; unclear D gene. The V gene lost 3 bases and the J gene lost 5 bases, with 6 bases spanning the gap. The germline V gene has CDR1 DFQATT and CDR2 SNEGSKA (reference sequence). The CDR3 extends over 11 amino acids. CDR3 sequence (DNA): TGCAGTGCTAGGAACCTAGATACGCAGTATTTT. Translation: CSARNLDTQYF.

A single count supports this clonotype. This chain links TRBV19 with TRBJ1-5; D gene ambiguous. CDR3 size: 14 residues. Germline lookup yields CDR1 LNHDA and CDR2 SQIVND (reference sequence). DNA of the CDR3: TGTGCTACCCGGCCCGGGGTCAACAATCAGCCCCAGCATTTT. Translating gives CATRPGVNNQPQHF.

The chain carries TRBV6-6 and TRBJ2-7, with a possible D match to TRBD2 (6 bases). Trimming took 8 bases from V and 0 from J, leaving 8 bases between them. The germline CDR1 and CDR2 sequences are MNHNY and SVGAGI (reference sequence). The CDR3 sequence is 12 residues long. The CDR3 region is CASWGDSYEQYF. CDR3 coding DNA: TGTGCCAGCTGGGGGGACTCCTACGAGCAGTACTTC.

The gene calls are TRBV5-1 and TRBJ2-6, with a weak D call TRBD1 (6 bases). V shed 3 bases and J shed 4 bases, with 11 bases lying between them. Germline lookup yields CDR1 SGHRS and CDR2 YFSETQ. The CDR3 spans 15 residues. The CDR3 here is CASSSRGTGANVLTF. The CDR3 region has the DNA TGCGCCAGCAGCTCGAGGGGGACCGGGGCCAACGTCCTGACTTTC.

The chain couples TRBV3-1 to TRBJ2-3; 8 bases agree with TRBD1. Per the germline V gene, CDR1 is LGHDT and CDR2 is YNNKEL (reference sequence). V trimming: 0 bases; J trimming: 6 bases; junction bases outside the gene matches: 8. CDR3 length: 16 residues. The CDR3: CASSQEGAGGIDTQYF. CDR3 DNA: TGTGCCAGCAGCCAAGAGGGAGCAGGGGGCATCGATACGCAGTATTTT.

This chain joins TRBV20-1 and TRBJ2-5, with D perhaps TRBD2 (5 bases). Germline CDR1 DFQATT, CDR2 SNEGSKA (reference sequence). This CDR3 contains 13 residues. Trimming stripped 3 bases from V and 1 base from J, with 9 bases between. CDR3 region: CSASSSAQETQYF. In DNA, the CDR3 is TGCAGTGCTAGCAGTAGCGCCCAAGAGACCCAGTACTTC.

The rearrangement uses TRBV18 and TRBJ2-5, with 12 nucleotides matching TRBD2. The CDR3 is 15 amino acids. The germline gives CDR1 KGHSH, CDR2 LQKENI. V shed 5 bases, J shed 1 base, and the junction held 2 bases outside the gene matches. The CDR3 sequence: CASSTSGRLQETQYF. In nucleotides, the CDR3 is TGTGCCAGCTCAACTAGCGGGAGGCTCCAAGAGACCCAGTACTTC.

V usage is TRBV6-2 or TRBV6-3 and J usage is TRBJ2-7, with 7 bases lining up with TRBD2. Germline CDR1 and CDR2: MNHEY and SVGEGT. This CDR3 comprises 14 residues. With V trimmed by 7 bases and J by 1 base, 7 bases remained unmatched. In DNA form, the CDR3 reads TGTGCCAGCAATGATCCGGGGGGATCCTACGAGCAGTACTTC. It translates to CASNDPGGSYEQYF.

J is TRBJ2-1 and V is TRBV7-2; 7 nucleotides align to TRBD2. Germline CDR1 is SGHTA and CDR2 is FQGNSA. Trimming took 2 bases from V and 0 from J; bases not matched to a gene: 1. The CDR3 is made up of 15 amino acids. CDR3 in amino acids: CASSLWEGSYNEQFF. The CDR3 coding sequence is TGTGCCAGCAGCTTATGGGAGGGCTCCTACAATGAGCAGTTCTTC.